This is a list of T cell receptor beta chains from one sample in a study of T cells in Graves' hyperthyroidism and ophthalmopathy. MiXCR, applied by TCRdb to the multiplex PCR reads, yields one record per CDR3 protein. The table lists a few hundred thousand distinct CDR3 sequences, roughly an eighth of them singletons, with about a third in the top ten. Sequenced input: blood. All receptors derive from a woman aged 40 to 50 with Graves' ophthalmopathy. CDR3s include the opening cysteine and the closing phenylalanine or tryptophan. A D gene is named only where the DNA matches it firmly. Expanded clones get a size class; other rows say once, few or many, or leave the size out.

abundance,d_gene,j_gene,v_gene,CDR3nt,CDR3aa
once,NA,TRBJ2-4,TRBV2,TGTGCCAGCAGGGACAGGGAGGGGGTAGCCAAAAACATTCAGTACTTC,CASRDREGVAKNIQYF
many,TRBD2,TRBJ2-5,TRBV28,TGTGCCAGCAGTTTACTCAGCGGGACTAAAGAGACCCAGTACTTC,CASSLLSGTKETQYF
NA,NA,TRBJ2-7,TRBV12-3/TRBV12-4,TGTGCCAGCAGCGAGGGGATCGGGTACGAGCAGTACTTC,CASSEGIGYEQYF
NA,NA,TRBJ2-1,TRBV27,TGTGCCAGCAGTTTACTAGGTGTTGACAATGAGCAGTTCTTC,CASSLLGVDNEQFF
NA,NA,TRBJ2-1,TRBV24-1,TGTGCCTCCCAGGGGGGTCGCAATGAGCAGTTCTTC,CASQGGRNEQFF
many,NA,TRBJ2-2,TRBV28,TGTGCCAGCAGAACCGGGACAAGAGACACCGGGGAGCTGTTTTTT,CASRTGTRDTGELFF
many,NA,TRBJ1-5,TRBV6-1,TGTGCCAGCAGTGAATTCTCCAGGGGCTTTGCCCTCAATCAGCCCCAGCATTTT,CASSEFSRGFALNQPQHF
many,NA,TRBJ1-1,TRBV2,TGTGCCAGCAGTGGTGAGATGAACACTGAAGCTTTCTTT,CASSGEMNTEAFF
many,TRBD2,TRBJ2-5,TRBV6-1,TGTGCCAGCAGTGTTGGGGGGGGAAAGTACTTC,CASSVGGGKYF
many,NA,TRBJ2-2,TRBV28,TGTGCCAGCAGTTCCCTCGGGTCAGAGCTGTTTTTT,CASSSLGSELFF
few,NA,TRBJ1-2,TRBV5-6,TGTGCCAGCAGCTTGGGGGCGGTTCTGAACTATGGCTACACCTTC,CASSLGAVLNYGYTF